This T cell receptor (beta chain) was identified during a study of T cells in Graves' hyperthyroidism and ophthalmopathy. V shed 5 bases, J shed 1 base, and the junction held 7 bases outside the gene matches. Germline CDR1 is DFQATT and CDR2 is SNEGSKA (reference sequence). The CDR3 is 15 amino acids. Amplified TCR beta CDR3 regions derived from RNA transcripts. When the TCR CDR3 underwent first-round RT-PCR, the HTBI primer set was used. TCRdb processed the multiplex PCR reads anew with MiXCR; each CDR3 protein has one entry. The data contain hundreds of thousands of distinct CDR3 sequences, roughly 20% of them singletons. The sample holds a few counts of this clonotype.

What was sequenced was blood. This TCR came from a man aged 25-40 years with Graves' ophthalmopathy. V gene TRBV20-1 combines with J gene TRBJ2-2; 7 bases are a match to TRBD1. CDR3 DNA: TGCAGTGCTTTCTCGGGACAGAAGAACACCGGGGAGCTGTTTTTT. This sequence encodes CSAFSGQKNTGELFF.